This TCR beta chain was recovered during a study of blood T cell repertoires in COVID-19. For the study at large: The United States, Italy and Spain supplied acute and convalescent COVID-19 samples. T cells, B-cell-depleted T cells, or PBMCs provided the cDNA or gDNA that served as material.

Methods used by the authors: Amplified reference gene primers provided the basis for estimating nucleated cell counts. Assay: immunoSEQ multiplex PCR; the TCRdb copy retains only in-frame clones and omits some. Clone size and the V and J calls come from that table; the DNA yielded D and trimming. Of about 140,000 clones listed, roughly 73% are singletons. V lost 4 bases, J lost 2 bases, and 11 bases lay in between. Germline values: CDR1 LGHDT, CDR2 YNNKEL (reference sequence). The CDR3 has 15 residues. Sample: peripheral blood. This TCR was sampled from a woman aged 50 to 65 with active or convalescent COVID-19. The rearrangement uses TRBV3-1 (or the pseudogene TRBV3-2) and TRBJ2-2; no reliable D call. DNA for the CDR3: TGTGCCAGCAGCCTCCGACACGTAAACACCGGGGAGCTGTTTTTT. Its translation is CASSLRHVNTGELFF.